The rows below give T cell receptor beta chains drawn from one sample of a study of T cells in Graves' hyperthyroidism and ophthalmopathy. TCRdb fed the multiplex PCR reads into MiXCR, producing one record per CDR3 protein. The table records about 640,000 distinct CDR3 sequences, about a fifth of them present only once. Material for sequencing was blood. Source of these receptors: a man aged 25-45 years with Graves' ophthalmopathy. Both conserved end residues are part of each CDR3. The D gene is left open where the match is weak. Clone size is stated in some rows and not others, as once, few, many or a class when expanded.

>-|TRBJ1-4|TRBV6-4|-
TGTGCCAGCACCGTAACTGGAAGGCACCGTACCTGTGAAAAACTGTTTTTT
CASTVTGRHRTCEKLFF
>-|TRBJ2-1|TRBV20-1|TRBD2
TGCAGTGCCTCTACTAGCGGGGGACCCGACGATGAGCAGTTCTTC
CSASTSGGPDDEQFF
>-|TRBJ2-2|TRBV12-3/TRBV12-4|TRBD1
TGTGCCAGCAGCTCCGGGACAGGGTCCGGCGGGGAGCTGTTTTTT
CASSSGTGSGGELFF
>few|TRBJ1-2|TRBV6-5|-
TGTGCCAGCAGTTACACGGGGGGCGCTTTTGGCTACACCTTC
CASSYTGGAFGYTF
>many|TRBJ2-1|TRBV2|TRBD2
TGTGCCAGCAGTGAAGGGACTAGCTCTATTGAGCAGTTCTTC
CASSEGTSSIEQFF
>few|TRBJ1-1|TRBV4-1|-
TGCGCCAGCAGCCAAGGACTTCAGGGACTCGGGACTGAAGCTTTCTTT
CASSQGLQGLGTEAFF
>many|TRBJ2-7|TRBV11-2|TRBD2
TGTGCCAGCAGTTTTTCGGGAGGGTCCTACGAGCAGTACTTC
CASSFSGGSYEQYF
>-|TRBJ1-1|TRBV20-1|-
TGCAGTGCTAGTAAGGGATCATCGAACACTGAAGCTTTCTTT
CSASKGSSNTEAFF
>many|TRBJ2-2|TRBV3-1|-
TGTGCCAGCAGCCCGGGAGTCGGGGAGCTGTTTTTT
CASSPGVGELFF
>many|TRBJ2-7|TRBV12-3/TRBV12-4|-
TGTGCCAGCAGTTCCCCCGGGACTCCCTCCTACGAGCAGTACTTC
CASSSPGTPSYEQYF
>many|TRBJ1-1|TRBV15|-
TGTGCCACCAGCAGAGAGCCGGGAGTATTAAAGATGAACACTGAAGCTTTCTTT
CATSREPGVLKMNTEAFF
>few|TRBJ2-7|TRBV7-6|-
TGTGCCAGCAGCTTACGTACTGGGGGGAAAGGTGACGAGCAGTACTTC
CASSLRTGGKGDEQYF
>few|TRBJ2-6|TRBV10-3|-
TGTGCCATCAGTGAGTCGCGGGGATCTGGGGCCAACGTCCTGACTTTC
CAISESRGSGANVLTF
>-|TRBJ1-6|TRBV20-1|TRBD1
TGCAGTGCTAGTGACAGGGCCGACTCTTGGTCACCCCTCCACTTT
CSASDRADSWSPLHF
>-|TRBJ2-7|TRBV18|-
TGTGCCAGCTCACCAGGGGCAGGGTCCGAGCAGTACTTC
CASSPGAGSEQYF
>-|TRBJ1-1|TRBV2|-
TGCAAATATGGGGGACTTGTGGAAGCTTTCTTT
CKYGGLVEAFF
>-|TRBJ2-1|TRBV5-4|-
TGTGCCAGCAGCCCAAGTGGGAGCAGTGAGCAGTTCTTC
CASSPSGSSEQFF
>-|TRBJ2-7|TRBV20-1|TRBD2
TGCAGTGCCGTTGGACTAGCGGGAGTACAGGAGCAGTACTTC
CSAVGLAGVQEQYF
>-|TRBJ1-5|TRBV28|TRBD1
TGTGCCAGCAGTTTTTTGGGAGGGGGCGCAGTGAAAAAGCCCCAGCATTTT
CASSFLGGGAVKKPQHF
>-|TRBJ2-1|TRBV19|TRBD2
TGTGCCAGTAGTATGGGGGGGGGATACAATGAGCAGTTCTTC
CASSMGGGYNEQFF
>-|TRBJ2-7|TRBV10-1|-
TGCGCCAGCAGTGAGTCAGGGGGATTCCGTGAGCAGTACTTC
CASSESGGFREQYF
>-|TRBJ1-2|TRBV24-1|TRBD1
TGTGCCACCAGTGATGTCGCCCGACAGGGTTTGGGCTTTAACTATGGCTACACCTTC
CATSDVARQGLGFNYGYTF
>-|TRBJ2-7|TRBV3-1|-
TGTGCCAGCAGCCAAGAGATAACCTCCTACGAGCAGTACTTC
CASSQEITSYEQYF
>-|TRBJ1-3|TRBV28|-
TGTGCCAGCCTGGACACTACAAGAAACACCATATATTTT
CASLDTTRNTIYF
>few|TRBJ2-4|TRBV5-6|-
TGTGCCAGCAGCTTGGGGGGGACCAACATTCAGTACTTC
CASSLGGTNIQYF
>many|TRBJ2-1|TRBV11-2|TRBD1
TGTGCCAGCAGCCGACAGGGTACCTACAATGAGCAGTTCTTC
CASSRQGTYNEQFF
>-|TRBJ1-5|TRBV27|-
TGTGCCAGCAGCCCCGATCCCACAGGGATAAATCAGCCCCAGCATTTT
CASSPDPTGINQPQHF
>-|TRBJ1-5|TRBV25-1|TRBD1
TGTGCCAGCAGTGGCGACAGGGGTGCGGGTCAGCCCCAGCATTTT
CASSGDRGAGQPQHF
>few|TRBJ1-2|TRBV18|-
TGTGCCAGCTCACCGCAACCCTATGGCTACACCTTC
CASSPQPYGYTF
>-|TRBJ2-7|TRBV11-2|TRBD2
TGTGCCAGCAGCTTAGGACGGCTAGCGGGGTACGAGCAGTACTTC
CASSLGRLAGYEQYF
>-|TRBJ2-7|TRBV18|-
TGTGCCAGCTCACCAGGGGGTCAGAGTGCCTACGAGCAGTACTTC
CASSPGGQSAYEQYF
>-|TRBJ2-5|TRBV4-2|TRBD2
TGTGCCAGCAGCCAAGAGATGCTAGCGGGAGGGCCTAGGTACTTC
CASSQEMLAGGPRYF
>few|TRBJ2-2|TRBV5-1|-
TGCGCCAGCAGCTTGGCCCCAGATGGCAGGTCATACACCGGGGAGCTGTTTTTT
CASSLAPDGRSYTGELFF
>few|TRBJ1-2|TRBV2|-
TGTGCCAGCAGTGAAGTGGGTGGCTACACCTTC
CASSEVGGYTF
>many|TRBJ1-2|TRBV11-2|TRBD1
TGTGCCAGCACCAACGACAGGGGAGCAATGGACTATGGCTACACCTTC
CASTNDRGAMDYGYTF
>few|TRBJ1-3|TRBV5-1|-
TGCGCCAGCAGCTTAACCCGACCGCGACCGTCTGGAAACACCATATATTTT
CASSLTRPRPSGNTIYF
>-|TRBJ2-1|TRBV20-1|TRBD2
TGCAGTGCAGACGGGCTAGCGGTAAGCTCCTACAATGAGCAGTTCTTC
CSADGLAVSSYNEQFF
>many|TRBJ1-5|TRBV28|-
TGTGCCAGCAGTGTGGACAGTTTTCAGCCCCAGCATTTT
CASSVDSFQPQHF
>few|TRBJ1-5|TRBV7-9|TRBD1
TGTGCCAGCAGCTTACAAGGGGGCAGCAATCAGCCCCAGCATTTT
CASSLQGGSNQPQHF
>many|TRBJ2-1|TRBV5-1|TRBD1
TGCGCCAGTACAGGGGTCGGATACAATGAGCAGTTCTTC
CASTGVGYNEQFF